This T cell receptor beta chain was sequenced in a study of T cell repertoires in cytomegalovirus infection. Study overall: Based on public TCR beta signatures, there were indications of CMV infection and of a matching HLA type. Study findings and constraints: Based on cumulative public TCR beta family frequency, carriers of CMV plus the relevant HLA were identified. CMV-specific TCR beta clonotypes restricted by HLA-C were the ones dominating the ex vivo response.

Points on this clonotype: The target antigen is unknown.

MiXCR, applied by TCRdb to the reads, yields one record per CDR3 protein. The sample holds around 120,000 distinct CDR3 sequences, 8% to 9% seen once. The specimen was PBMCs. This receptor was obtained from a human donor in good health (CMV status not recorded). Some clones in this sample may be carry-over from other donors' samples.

The CDR3, as DNA: TGCAGCGTTGAGTTGCAGAAGAACTATGGCTACACCTTC. It specifies CSVELQKNYGYTF. The rearrangement joins TRBV29-1 to TRBJ1-2, with D uncertain. This CDR3 comprises 13 residues. Per germline, CDR1 SQVTM and CDR2 ANQGSEA. Trimming pared 3 bases from V and 2 bases from J, leaving 10 bases between.